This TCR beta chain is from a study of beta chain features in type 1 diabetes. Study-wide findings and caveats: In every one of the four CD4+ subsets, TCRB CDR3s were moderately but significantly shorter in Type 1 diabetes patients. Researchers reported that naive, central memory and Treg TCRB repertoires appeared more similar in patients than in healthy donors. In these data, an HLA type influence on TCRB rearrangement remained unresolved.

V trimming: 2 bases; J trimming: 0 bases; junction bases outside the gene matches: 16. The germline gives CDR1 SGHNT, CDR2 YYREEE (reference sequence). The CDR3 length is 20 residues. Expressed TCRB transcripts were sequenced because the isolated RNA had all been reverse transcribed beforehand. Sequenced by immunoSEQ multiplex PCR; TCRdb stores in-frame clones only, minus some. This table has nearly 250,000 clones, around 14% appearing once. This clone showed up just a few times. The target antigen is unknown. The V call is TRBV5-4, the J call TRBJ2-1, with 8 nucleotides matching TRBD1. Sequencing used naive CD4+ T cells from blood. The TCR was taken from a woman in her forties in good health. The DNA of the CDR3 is TGTGCCAGCAGCTTAGGCGGGACAGGTGAAACCGACAGCTCCTACAATGAGCAGTTCTTC. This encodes CASSLGGTGETDSSYNEQFF.